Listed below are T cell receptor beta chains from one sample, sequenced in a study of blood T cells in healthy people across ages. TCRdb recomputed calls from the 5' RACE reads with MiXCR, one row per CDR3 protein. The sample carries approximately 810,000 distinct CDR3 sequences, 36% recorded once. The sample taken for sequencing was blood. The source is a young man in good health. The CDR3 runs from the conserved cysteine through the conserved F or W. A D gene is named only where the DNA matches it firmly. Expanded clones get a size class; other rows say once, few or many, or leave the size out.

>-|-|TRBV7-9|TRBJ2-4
TGTGCCAGCAGCGTAACAGCCAAAAACATTCAGTACTTC
CASSVTAKNIQYF
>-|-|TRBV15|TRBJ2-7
TGTGCCACCAGCAGAGATGGAGGTTCTCGCCATTCCTACGAGCAGTACTTC
CATSRDGGSRHSYEQYF
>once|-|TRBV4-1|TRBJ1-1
TGCGCCAGCATCCAAAGTCCCGGATCCCCCGAAGCTTTCTTT
CASIQSPGSPEAFF
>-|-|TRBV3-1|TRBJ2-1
TGTGCCAGCAGCCAAGATCCAGGGCCTATCTACAATGAGCAGTTCTTC
CASSQDPGPIYNEQFF
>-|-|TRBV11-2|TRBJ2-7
TGTGCCAGCAGCTCTCGGGACGGACCATCCTACGAGCAGTACTTC
CASSSRDGPSYEQYF
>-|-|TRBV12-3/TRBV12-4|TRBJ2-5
TGTGCCAGCAGGTTCCCCCAAGAGACCCAGTACTTC
CASRFPQETQYF
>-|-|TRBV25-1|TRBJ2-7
TGTGCCAGCAGTTACGGTAGGTTATCGAGGTCAGAGCAGTACTTC
CASSYGRLSRSEQYF
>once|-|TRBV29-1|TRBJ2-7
TGCAGCGTGAGCACTAGTTCGTCCTACGAGCAGTACTTC
CSVSTSSSYEQYF
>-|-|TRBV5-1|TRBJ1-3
TGCGCCAGCAGCCATGGACAGAGCTCTGGAAACACCATATATTTT
CASSHGQSSGNTIYF
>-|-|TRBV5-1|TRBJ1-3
TGCGCCAGCAGCTTGGGTCAGGGTGGAAACACCATATATTTT
CASSLGQGGNTIYF
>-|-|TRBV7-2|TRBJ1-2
TGTGCCCGCAGCCCCGACAGAAAGTATGGCTACACCTTC
CARSPDRKYGYTF
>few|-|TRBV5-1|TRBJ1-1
TGCGCCAGCAGCCTGGACGGCGGTGAGGTCACTGAAGCTTTCTTT
CASSLDGGEVTEAFF